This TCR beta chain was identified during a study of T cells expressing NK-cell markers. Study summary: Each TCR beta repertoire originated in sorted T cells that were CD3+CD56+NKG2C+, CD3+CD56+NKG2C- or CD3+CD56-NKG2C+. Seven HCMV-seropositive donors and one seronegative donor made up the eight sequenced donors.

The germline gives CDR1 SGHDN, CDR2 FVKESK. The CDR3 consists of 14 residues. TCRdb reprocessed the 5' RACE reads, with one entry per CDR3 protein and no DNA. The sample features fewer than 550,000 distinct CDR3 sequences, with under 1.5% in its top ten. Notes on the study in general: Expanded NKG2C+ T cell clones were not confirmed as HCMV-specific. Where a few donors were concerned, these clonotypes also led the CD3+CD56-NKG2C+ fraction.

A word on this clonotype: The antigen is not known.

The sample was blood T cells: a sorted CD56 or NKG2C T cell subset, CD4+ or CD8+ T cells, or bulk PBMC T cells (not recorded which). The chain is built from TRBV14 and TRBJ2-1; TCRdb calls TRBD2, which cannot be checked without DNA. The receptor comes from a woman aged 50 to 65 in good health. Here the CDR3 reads CASSREGVTNEQFF.